Below, 18 T cell receptor beta chains from the same sample are listed, as sequenced in a study of somatic mutations in cytotoxic T cells in rheumatoid arthritis. The repertoire was sequenced with immunoSEQ multiplex PCR; TCRdb's copy has only in-frame clones and lacks some. The data hold approximately 17,000 clones, with nearly 80% observed a single time. The material sequenced was CD8+ T cells sorted from blood. The receptors come from an adult with rheumatoid arthritis.

This clone was counted a single time. The chain joins TRBV5-1 to TRBJ1-2; 10 bases agree with TRBD1. The CDR3 contains 14 residues. J lost 2 bases, V lost 4 bases, and 2 bases had no gene match. Germline CDR1 and CDR2: SGHRS and YFSETQ. DNA of the CDR3: TGCGCCAGCAGCCTGACAGGGGGCAACTATGGCTACACCTTC. This translates into CASSLTGGNYGYTF.

The genes are TRBV11-3 and TRBJ2-2; 7 bases line up with TRBD1. V shed 3 bases and J 4 bases; nucleotides not matched to a gene: 5. The CDR3 extends over 15 amino acids. Germline V gene sequence: CDR1 SGHNT, CDR2 YENEEA. Here the CDR3 reads CASSLGQSTTGELFF. CDR3 DNA sequence: TGTGCCAGCAGCTTGGGACAGAGTACCACCGGGGAGCTGTTTTTT.

As for this clone: Other DNA sequences from this sample encode an identical CDR3 as well. V is TRBV27 and J is TRBJ1-5; D might be TRBD1 (5 bases). The CDR3 covers 13 residues. In germline, CDR1 is MNHEY, CDR2 SMNVEV (reference sequence). Trimming left V 1 base short and J 4 bases short, with 5 bases between. CDR3 region: CASSLWGNQPQHF. The CDR3 bases are TGTGCCAGCAGTTTATGGGGGAATCAGCCCCAGCATTTT.

The rearrangement uses TRBV5-8 and TRBJ1-1; TRBD1 might be the D (5 bases). Trimming shortened V by 0 bases and J by 5 bases, and 11 bases separated the two germline ends. This CDR3 comprises 14 residues. CDR1 is SGHTS and CDR2 is YDEGEE in the germline V gene. The CDR3 protein is CASSLGGTGTEAFF. The CDR3 nucleotides are TGTGCCAGCAGCTTGGGGGGGACTGGTACTGAAGCTTTCTTT.

This clone was counted only a few times. In nucleotides, the CDR3 is TGCGCCAGCAGCCATCCGGGACAGAACGAGCAGTACTTC. The encoded protein is CASSHPGQNEQYF. This chain joins TRBV4-1 and TRBJ2-7; the match to TRBD1 covers 7 bases. J gave up 5 bases and V 3 bases, and 4 bases lay outside the gene matches. CDR3 length: 13 residues. Germline-derived CDR1 and CDR2 are MGHRA and YSYEKL.

The chain combines TRBV29-1 with TRBJ2-1; 8 nucleotides match TRBD1. Trimming cost V 4 bases and J 0 bases; bases outside gene matches: 5. Germline values: CDR1 SQVTM, CDR2 ANQGSEA. The CDR3 is made up of 15 amino acids. Here the CDR3 reads CSVGGQEGSYNEQFF. CDR3 in DNA: TGCAGCGTTGGGGGACAGGAGGGCTCCTACAATGAGCAGTTCTTC.

The chain joins TRBV18 to TRBJ2-7; the D gene could be TRBD1 or TRBD2 (5 bases each). The CDR3 has 15 residues. From germline, CDR1 is KGHSH and CDR2 LQKENI. With 3 bases removed from V and 0 bases from J, the gap between germline ends came to 12 bases. Here the CDR3 reads CASSPSGTDSYEQYF. Written as DNA, the CDR3 is TGTGCCAGCTCACCCTCCGGGACCGACTCCTACGAGCAGTACTTC. Filled out from reference TRBV18 and TRBJ2-7, the complete variable domain reads NAGVMQNPRHLVRRRGQEARLRCSPMKGHSHVYWYRQLPEEGLKFMVYLQKENIIDESGMPKERFSAEFPKEGPSILRIQQVVRGDSAAYFCASSPSGTDSYEQYFGPGTRLTVT.

In its sample, this clone was seen once. The chain has TRBV7-2 and TRBJ1-5; 7 bases agree with TRBD1. Germline V gene lookup returns CDR1 SGHTA and CDR2 FQGNSA. V lost 0 bases to trimming and J lost 4 bases; unmatched junction nucleotides: 6. The CDR3 runs to 16 residues. CDR3 in amino acids: CASSLADRMANQPQHF. The CDR3 DNA is TGTGCCAGCAGCTTAGCGGACAGGATGGCGAATCAGCCCCAGCATTTT.

The V gene is TRBV19, the J gene TRBJ2-2, with a possible D match to TRBD1 (5 bases). CDR3 length: 13 amino acids. Trimming took 5 bases from V and 5 from J, leaving 9 bases between them. The germline gives CDR1 LNHDA, CDR2 SQIVND (reference sequence). CDR3 in amino acids: CASSVQGTGELFF. The CDR3 nucleotides read TGTGCCAGTAGTGTCCAGGGTACCGGGGAGCTGTTTTTT. The full variable domain, in which reference TRBV19 and TRBJ2-2 provide the parts outside the CDR3, is DGGITQSPKYLFRKEGQNVTLSCEQNLNHDAMYWYRQDPGQGLRLIYYSQIVNDFQKGDIAEGYSVSREKKESFPLTVTSAQKNPTAFYLCASSVQGTGELFFGEGSRLTVL.

This chain links TRBV27 with TRBJ1-1; D possibly corresponds to TRBD1 (5 bases). The germline V and J ends were trimmed by 10 bases and 6 bases, with 21 bases remaining between them. The CDR3 has 14 amino acids. The germline CDR1 and CDR2 sequences are MNHEY and SMNVEV (reference sequence). CDR3 nucleotides: TGTGCCACTAGGGATTTTAACTTGGGGGCTGAAGCTTTCTTT. Amino acid sequence: CATRDFNLGAEAFF.

V is TRBV6-1 and J is TRBJ1-5; maybe TRBD1 (5 bases). The CDR3 is made up of 16 amino acids. Germline values: CDR1 MNHNS, CDR2 SASEGT. The ends were cut back, 3 bases at V and 6 bases at J, with 18 bases in the middle. CDR3 sequence (DNA): TGTGCCAGCAGTGACCCTTTCGCAGGGAATGGTCAGCCCCAGCATTTT. Translated: CASSDPFAGNGQPQHF.

The chain has TRBV12-5 and TRBJ2-1, with 7 bases identical to TRBD2. Per germline, CDR1 LGHNT and CDR2 FRNRAP. J gave up 9 bases and V 7 bases, and 9 bases lay outside the gene matches. The CDR3 runs to 13 residues. This CDR3 is CASAQGLDSEQFF. For the CDR3, the DNA is TGTGCTAGTGCCCAAGGACTAGATAGTGAGCAGTTCTTC.

This clone appeared a few times. The CDR3 DNA sequence: TGCGCCAGCAGCCAAGATCCCAAGGTTCGAACAGAGAACACTGAAGCTTTCTTT. Amino acids: CASSQDPKVRTENTEAFF. This chain connects TRBV4-1 to TRBJ1-1; D is unresolved. This CDR3 has 18 residues. The V end lost 0 bases, the J end lost 1 base, and 18 bases lay between the germline ends. CDR1 and CDR2 from the germline V gene are MGHRA and YSYEKL.

This clone was counted a few times. The V call is TRBV7-8, the J call TRBJ1-6; tentatively, D is TRBD1 (6 bases). Trimming shortened V by 8 bases and J by 3 bases, and 8 bases separated the two germline ends. The CDR3 length is 13 residues. Looked up from germline, CDR1 is SGHVS and CDR2 is FQNEAQ. In nucleotides, the CDR3 is TGTGCCAGCCGGGACAACTATAATTCACCCCTCCACTTT. Translation: CASRDNYNSPLHF.

This chain uses TRBV5-6 with TRBJ2-7; D is uncertain. V lost 0 bases and J lost 6, with 7 bases in between. The CDR3 has 12 residues. Germline V lookup: CDR1 SGHDT, CDR2 YYEEEE. CDR3 sequence (DNA): TGTGCCAGCAGCTTGGAGCAGGCCGAGCAGTACTTC. Translated, it gives CASSLEQAEQYF. The full variable domain, completed using reference TRBV5-6 and TRBJ2-7, is DAGVTQSPTHLIKTRGQQVTLRCSPKSGHDTVSWYQQALGQGPQFIFQYYEEEERQRGNFPDRFSGHQFPNYSSELNVNALLLGDSALYLCASSLEQAEQYFGPGTRLTVT.

The chain carries TRBV5-1 and TRBJ2-7; 7 nucleotides agree with TRBD1. This CDR3 comprises 15 residues. The V and J ends lost 2 bases and 6 bases, in that order; junction bases with no gene match: 11. Germline loops: CDR1 SGHRS, CDR2 YFSETQ. CDR3 sequence (DNA): TGCGCCAGCAGCTTAACCGGGACAGTTATACTCGAGCAGTACTTC. Encoded protein: CASSLTGTVILEQYF. Full variable domain (rest looked up from reference TRBV5-1 and TRBJ2-7): KAGVTQTPRYLIKTRGQQVTLSCSPISGHRSVSWYQQTPGQGLQFLFEYFSETQRNKGNFPGRFSGRQFSNSRSEMNVSTLELGDSALYLCASSLTGTVILEQYFGPGTRLTVT.

This clone was counted a single time. The J gene is TRBJ2-5, the V gene TRBV6-4; 9 bases line up with TRBD2. V trimming: 5 bases; J trimming: 5 bases; junction bases outside the gene matches: 6. Germline values: CDR1 MRHNA, CDR2 SNTAGT. CDR3 length: 14 residues. The CDR3 DNA reads as TGTGCCAGCAGTCCCGGGACTAGCTCGGAGACCCAGTACTTC. Protein product: CASSPGTSSETQYF.

V usage is TRBV27 and J usage is TRBJ2-7, with D perhaps matching TRBD2 (6 bases). V was cut by 3 bases and J by 2 bases, with 11 bases left in between. CDR1 is MNHEY and CDR2 is SMNVEV in the germline V gene (reference sequence). This CDR3 comprises 14 residues. The CDR3 sequence is CASSFVGEAYEQYF. CDR3 bases: TGTGCCAGCAGTTTTGTGGGGGAGGCCTACGAGCAGTACTTC.